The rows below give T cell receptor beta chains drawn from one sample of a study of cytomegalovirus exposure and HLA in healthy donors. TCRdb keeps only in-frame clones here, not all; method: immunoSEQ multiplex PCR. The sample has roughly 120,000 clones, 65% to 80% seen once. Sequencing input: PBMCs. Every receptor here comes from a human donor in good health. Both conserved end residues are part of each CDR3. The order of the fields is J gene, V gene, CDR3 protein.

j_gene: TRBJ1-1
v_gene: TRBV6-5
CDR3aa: CASDRTGGERTEAFF

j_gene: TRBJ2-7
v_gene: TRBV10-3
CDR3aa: CAITGQRDYEQYF

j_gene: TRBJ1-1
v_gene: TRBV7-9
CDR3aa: CASSPSGGTEAFF

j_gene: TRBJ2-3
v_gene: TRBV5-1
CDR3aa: CASSLESRVGTDTQYF

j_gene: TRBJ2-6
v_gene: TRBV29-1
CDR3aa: CSAGTVNSGANVLTF

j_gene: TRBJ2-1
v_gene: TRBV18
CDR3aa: CASSPLDRSSYNEQFF

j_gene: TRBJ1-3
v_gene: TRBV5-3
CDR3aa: CARPRSGNTIYF

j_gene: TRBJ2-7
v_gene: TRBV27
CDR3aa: CASSRTEAYEQYF

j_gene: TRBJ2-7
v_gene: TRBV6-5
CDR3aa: CASSGTSGGREQYF

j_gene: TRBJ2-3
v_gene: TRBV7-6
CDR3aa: CASSLRAGGRDTQYF

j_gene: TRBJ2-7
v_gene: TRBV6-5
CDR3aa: CASSYGSGVYEQYF

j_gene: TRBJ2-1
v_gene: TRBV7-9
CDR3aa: CASSLVTSGTYNEQFF